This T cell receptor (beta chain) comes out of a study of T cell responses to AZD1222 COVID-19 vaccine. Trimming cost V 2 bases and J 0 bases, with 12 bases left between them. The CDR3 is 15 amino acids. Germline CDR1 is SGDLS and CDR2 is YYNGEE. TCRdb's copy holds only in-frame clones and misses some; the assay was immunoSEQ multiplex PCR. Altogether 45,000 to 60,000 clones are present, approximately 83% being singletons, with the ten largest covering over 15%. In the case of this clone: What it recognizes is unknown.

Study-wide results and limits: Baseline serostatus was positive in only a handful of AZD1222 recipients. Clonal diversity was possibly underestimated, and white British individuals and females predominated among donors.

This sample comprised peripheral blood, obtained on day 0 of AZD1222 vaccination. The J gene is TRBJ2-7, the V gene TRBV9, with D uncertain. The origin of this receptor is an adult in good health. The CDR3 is CASSVGGLGSYEQYF. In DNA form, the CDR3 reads TGTGCCAGCAGCGTTGGTGGGCTGGGCTCCTACGAGCAGTACTTC.